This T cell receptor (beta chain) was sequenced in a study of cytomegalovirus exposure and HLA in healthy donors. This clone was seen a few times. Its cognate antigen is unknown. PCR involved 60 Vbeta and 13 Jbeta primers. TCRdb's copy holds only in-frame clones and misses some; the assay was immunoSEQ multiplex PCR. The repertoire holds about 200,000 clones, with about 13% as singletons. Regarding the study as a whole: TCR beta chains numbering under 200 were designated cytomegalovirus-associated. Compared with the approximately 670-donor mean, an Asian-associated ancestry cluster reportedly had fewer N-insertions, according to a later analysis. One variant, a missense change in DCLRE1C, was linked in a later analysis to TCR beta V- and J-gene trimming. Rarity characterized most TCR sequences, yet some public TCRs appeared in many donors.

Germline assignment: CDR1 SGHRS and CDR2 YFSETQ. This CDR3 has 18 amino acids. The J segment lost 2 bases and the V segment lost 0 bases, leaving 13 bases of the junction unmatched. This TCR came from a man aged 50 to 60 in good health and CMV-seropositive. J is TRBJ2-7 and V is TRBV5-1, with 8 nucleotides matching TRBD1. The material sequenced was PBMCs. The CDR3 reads CASSLAPGTGPSAYEQYF. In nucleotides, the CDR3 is TGCGCCAGCAGCTTGGCCCCCGGGACAGGCCCGTCGGCCTACGAGCAGTACTTC.